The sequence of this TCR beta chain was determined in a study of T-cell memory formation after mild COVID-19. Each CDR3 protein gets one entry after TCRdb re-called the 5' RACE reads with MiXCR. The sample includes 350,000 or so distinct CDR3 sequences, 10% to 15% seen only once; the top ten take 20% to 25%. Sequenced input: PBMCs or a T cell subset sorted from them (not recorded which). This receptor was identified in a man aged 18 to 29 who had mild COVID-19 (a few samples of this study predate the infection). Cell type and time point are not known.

The CDR3 bases are TGTGCCAGCAGTTCAGGGGACACCGACTACGAGCAGTACGTC. Translating it yields CASSSGDTDYEQYV. The J gene is TRBJ2-7, the V gene TRBV28; TRBD1 might be the D (6 bases). Germline CDR1 MDHEN, CDR2 SYDVKM. This CDR3 is built from 14 residues. The V end was cut by 4 bases, the J end by 3 bases, with 13 bases between.